Each of the 25 T cell receptor beta chains below was sequenced from the same sample in a study of blood T cells in healthy people across ages. Primers used in a second PCR of roughly 6 to 12 cycles were a sample-barcoded 5' primer and a J-beta primer mix. TCRdb re-called the 5' RACE reads through MiXCR, storing one row per CDR3 protein. This table holds approximately 730,000 distinct CDR3 sequences, 53% found once. The sample consisted of blood. Receptor source: an older man in good health.

The chain combines TRBV6-5 with TRBJ1-1; possible D gene TRBD1, 5 bases. Looked up from germline, CDR1 is MNHEY and CDR2 is SVGAGI. The germline V and J ends were trimmed by 5 bases and 0 bases, with 10 bases remaining between them. This CDR3 has 14 residues. CDR3: CASSTGGMNTEAFF. The CDR3 DNA reads TGTGCCAGCAGTACAGGAGGGATGAACACTGAAGCTTTCTTT.

With respect to this clonotype: Germline and junction disagree at one end, which may indicate a read error. The CDR3 is CASSPHTLAAQQTQYF. Here the CDR3 DNA reads TGTGCCAGCAGTCCTCATACCCTCGCAGCCCAACAGACCCAGTACTTC. This sequence joins TRBV28 and TRBJ2-7, with unresolved D. Matching the DNA end better, TRBJ2-5 makes the J call doubtful. The CDR3 loop spans 16 amino acids. The germline gives CDR1 MDHEN, CDR2 SYDVKM.

The chain has TRBV7-2 and TRBJ2-7, with D tentatively TRBD2 (6 bases). This CDR3 has 15 residues. Germline assignment: CDR1 SGHTA and CDR2 FQGNSA. Trimming pared 1 base from V and 3 bases from J, leaving 13 bases between. The chain's CDR3 is CASSLVSRLGYEQYF. The CDR3 nucleotides are TGTGCCAGCAGCTTAGTATCCCGACTAGGCTACGAGCAGTACTTC.

The rearrangement uses TRBV10-3 and TRBJ2-7; TRBD1 might be the D (5 bases). This CDR3 comprises 10 residues. The germline V gene encodes CDR1 ENHRY and CDR2 SYGVKD. Trimming shortened V by 11 bases and J by 3 bases, and 8 bases separated the two germline ends. CDR3 sequence: CAQGGYEQYF. The DNA for the CDR3 is TGTGCCCAGGGTGGCTACGAGCAGTACTTC.

Comment on this clonotype: This may stem from a read error, because a much larger clone lies one nucleotide away. The V and J genes are TRBV29-1 and TRBJ2-5, with TRBD1 as a possible D gene (5 bases). Matching the DNA end better, TRBJ2-7 makes the J call doubtful. The germline V gene has CDR1 SQVTM and CDR2 ANQGSEA. CDR3 length: 12 amino acids. The CDR3 bases are TGCAACGTTTCCCAGGGCCCTAGCGAGCAGTACTTC. Encoded protein: CNVSQGPSEQYF.

The chain recombines TRBV7-2 with TRBJ2-4; D is perhaps TRBD1 (7 bases). There are 17 residues in the CDR3. V lost 4 bases to trimming and J lost 1 base, with 17 bases between them. Looked up from germline, CDR1 is SGHTA and CDR2 is FQGNSA. The DNA for the CDR3 is TGTGCCAGCAGCTCCGAACAGGGGAGGAGGGCCAAAAACATTCAGTACTTC. It encodes CASSSEQGRRAKNIQYF.

The genes are TRBV6-5 and TRBJ2-7; possible D gene TRBD2, 6 bases. Trimming pared 5 bases from V and 0 bases from J, leaving 17 bases between. Per germline, CDR1 MNHEY and CDR2 SVGAGI. The CDR3 covers 16 residues. DNA of the CDR3: TGTGCCAGCAGTCCCGGGGGTAGCGCTTACTCCTACGAGCAGTACTTC. Protein: CASSPGGSAYSYEQYF.

J is TRBJ2-7 and V is TRBV3-1; 12 nucleotides match TRBD1. CDR1 and CDR2 (germline): LGHDT, YNNKEL (reference sequence). This CDR3 comprises 14 residues. Germline trimming cut 2 bases from V and 5 bases from J; bases unmatched to any gene: 1. CDR3 in amino acids: CASSQWDRGHEQYF. The CDR3 nucleotides read TGTGCCAGCAGCCAATGGGACAGGGGGCACGAGCAGTACTTC.

The V and J genes are TRBV6-5 and TRBJ1-2; tentative D call: TRBD1 (5 bases). The V gene lost 4 bases and the J gene lost 2 bases, with 14 bases spanning the gap. In germline, CDR1 is MNHEY, CDR2 SVGAGI. This CDR3 is built from 15 residues. This CDR3 reads CASSSPQTVNYGYTF. In nucleotides, the CDR3 is TGTGCCAGCAGTTCCCCGCAGACAGTGAACTATGGCTACACCTTC.

This clonotype was seen only a few times. The chain joins TRBV20-1 to TRBJ2-4; TRBD2 aligns across 7 bases. The CDR3 contains 16 residues. V shed 2 bases, J shed 0 bases, and the junction held 7 bases outside the gene matches. CDR1 and CDR2 from the germline V gene are DFQATT and SNEGSKA (reference sequence). CDR3 loop: CSARSLAELAKNIQYF. CDR3 nucleotide sequence: TGCAGTGCTAGAAGTCTAGCGGAACTAGCCAAAAACATTCAGTACTTC.

The count of this clonotype is one. The junction departs from the called germline gene at one end, perhaps through a read error. This chain uses TRBV29-1 with TRBJ2-7, with a possible D match to TRBD2 (5 bases). The end of the DNA fits TRBJ2-5 better, so the J call may be wrong. Germline values: CDR1 SQVTM, CDR2 ANQGSEA. The CDR3 covers 11 residues. CDR3 bases: TGTAGCGATGGGTTCGGGGAGACCCAGTACTTC. It is translated as CSDGFGETQYF.

V is TRBV18 and J is TRBJ2-1; 14 bases agree with TRBD2. CDR3 length: 14 amino acids. From germline, CDR1 is KGHSH and CDR2 LQKENI. Losses at the gene ends were 8 bases for V and 9 bases for J; bases not matched to a gene: 6. CDR3 region: CASRGLAGAGEQFF. In DNA, the CDR3 is TGTGCCAGCCGGGGACTAGCGGGAGCGGGTGAGCAGTTCTTC.

The chain links TRBV20-1 to TRBJ2-7; no definite D call. CDR3 length: 14 residues. The germline V and J ends were trimmed by 0 bases and 0 bases, with 9 bases remaining between them. From germline, CDR1 is DFQATT and CDR2 SNEGSKA (reference sequence). The CDR3 reads CSAREVRRSYEQYF. The CDR3 DNA is TGCAGTGCTAGAGAGGTCAGGCGCTCCTACGAGCAGTACTTC.

The V call is TRBV6-6, the J call TRBJ2-5; D may be TRBD1 or TRBD2 (6 bases each). Trimming took off 6 bases at V and 7 bases at J, with 15 bases between the two ends. The CDR3 length is 13 residues. CDR1 is MNHNY and CDR2 is SVGAGI in the germline V gene (reference sequence). CDR3 nucleotide sequence: TGTGCCAGCAGCCCCATTGGAGGGGGGACCCAGTACTTC. This codes for CASSPIGGGTQYF.

The rearrangement links TRBV20-1 to TRBJ2-5, with 9 bases identical to TRBD2. The length of the CDR3 is 16 residues. In germline, CDR1 is DFQATT, CDR2 SNEGSKA (reference sequence). V lost 0 bases, J lost 11 bases, and 16 bases stayed unmatched. The CDR3 region is CSARDGGRASLNEQYF. As DNA, the CDR3 is TGCAGTGCTAGAGACGGCGGGAGGGCCTCCCTCAATGAGCAGTACTTC.

This clonotype was seen a few times. The rearrangement uses TRBV27 and TRBJ2-5; no clear D gene. The CDR3 contains 17 residues. Per germline, CDR1 MNHEY and CDR2 SMNVEV (reference sequence). Trimming pared 2 bases from V and 5 bases from J, leaving 21 bases between. Written as DNA, the CDR3 is TGTGCCAGCAGTTTACGCCCTCAGGCAGCCTCATGGGAGACCCAGTACTTC. Translated: CASSLRPQAASWETQYF.

This clonotype was recorded a few times. V and J are TRBV9 and TRBJ2-7; the match to TRBD1 covers 7 bases. The CDR3 sequence is 15 residues long. The germline gives CDR1 SGDLS, CDR2 YYNGEE. V lost 3 bases and J lost 5; bases outside the gene matches: 11. CDR3 coding DNA: TGTGCCAGCAGCGGCGGACAGGTGCCGCCCGACGAGCAGTACTTC. Its protein is CASSGGQVPPDEQYF.

The rearrangement uses TRBV5-6 and TRBJ2-6, with unresolved D. CDR3 length: 14 amino acids. The V gene lost 4 bases and the J gene lost 10 bases, with 15 bases spanning the gap. Germline V gives CDR1 SGHDT, CDR2 YYEEEE. CDR3 DNA: TGTGCCAGCAGCACCGGGTCTTTATTAAACGTCCTGACTTTC. Translation gives CASSTGSLLNVLTF.

This clonotype has a handful of counts. The rearrangement uses TRBV27 and TRBJ2-7, with 11 bases aligning to TRBD1. Germline V lookup: CDR1 MNHEY, CDR2 SMNVEV (reference sequence). The CDR3 is 16 amino acids. Germline trimming cut 2 bases from V and 4 bases from J; bases unmatched to any gene: 7. This CDR3 is CASSLEGQGARYEQYF. The CDR3 DNA sequence: TGTGCCAGCAGTTTAGAAGGACAGGGGGCCCGATACGAGCAGTACTTC.

There are a few counts of this clonotype. This chain connects TRBV20-1 to TRBJ2-7; no reliable D call. The CDR3 is 14 residues long. The germline V gene encodes CDR1 DFQATT and CDR2 SNEGSKA (reference sequence). The V end was cut by 2 bases, the J end by 0 bases, with 11 bases between. The DNA for the CDR3 is TGCAGTGCTAGAAGGCAGGTGAGCTCCTACGAGCAGTACTTC. This translates into CSARRQVSSYEQYF.

J is TRBJ1-2 and V is TRBV7-9; 7 bases match TRBD1. This CDR3 spans 14 amino acids. The V segment lost 5 bases and the J segment 5 bases; nucleotides outside the gene matches: 8. Germline lookup yields CDR1 SEHNR and CDR2 FQNEAQ (reference sequence). The CDR3 bases are TGTGCCAGCAGCCTCACAGGGGTGAGATATGGCTACACCTTC. This codes for CASSLTGVRYGYTF.

With respect to this clonotype: One end of the junction does not line up with germline, which may come from a read error. The V gene is TRBV7-9, the J gene TRBJ2-1, with 7 bases that match TRBD2. The CDR3 has 15 amino acids. Germline CDR1 SEHNR, CDR2 FQNEAQ (reference sequence). CDR3 region: CASSRAGVSYNEQFF. In DNA, the CDR3 is TGCGCCAGCAGCCGGGCGGGAGTCTCCTACAATGAGCAGTTCTTC.

The gene calls are TRBV29-1 and TRBJ1-1; no clear D. The CDR3 length is 12 residues. Trimming removed 4 bases at V and 2 bases at J, with 8 bases between. The germline gives CDR1 SQVTM, CDR2 ANQGSEA. This CDR3 is CSVVASNTEAFF. In nucleotides, the CDR3 is TGCAGCGTTGTGGCCAGTAACACTGAAGCTTTCTTT.

V is TRBV7-2 and J is TRBJ2-2; TRBD2 matches 9 bases. Germline V gene sequence: CDR1 SGHTA, CDR2 FQGNSA. J gave up 7 bases and V 4 bases, and 10 bases lay outside the gene matches. CDR3 length: 16 residues. In DNA, the CDR3 is TGTGCCAGCAGCTCTCCTGGCGCTAGCGGGATCGGGGAGCTGTTTTTT. It specifies CASSSPGASGIGELFF.

A few counts support this clonotype. This chain links TRBV7-3 with TRBJ2-3, with D maybe TRBD1 (6 bases). V lost 2 bases and J 6 bases, leaving 12 bases between the germline ends. Per the germline V gene, CDR1 is SGHTA and CDR2 is FQGTGA. The CDR3 covers 14 residues. The CDR3 DNA reads as TGTGCCAGCAGCTTAGGGGGCAGGGGTGATACGCAGTATTTT. Translating gives CASSLGGRGDTQYF.